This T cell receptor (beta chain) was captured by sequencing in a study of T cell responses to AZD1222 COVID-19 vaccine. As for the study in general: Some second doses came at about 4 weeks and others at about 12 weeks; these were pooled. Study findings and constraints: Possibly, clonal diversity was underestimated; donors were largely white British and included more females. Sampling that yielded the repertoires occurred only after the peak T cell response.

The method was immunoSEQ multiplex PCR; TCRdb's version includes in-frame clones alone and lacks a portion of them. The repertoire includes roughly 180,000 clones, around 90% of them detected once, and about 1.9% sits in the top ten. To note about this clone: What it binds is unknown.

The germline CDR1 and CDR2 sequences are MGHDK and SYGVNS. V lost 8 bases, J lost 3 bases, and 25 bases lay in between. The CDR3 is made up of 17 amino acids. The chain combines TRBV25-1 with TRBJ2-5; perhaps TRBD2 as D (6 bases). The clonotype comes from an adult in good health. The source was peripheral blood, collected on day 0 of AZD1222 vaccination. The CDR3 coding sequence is TGTGCCAGCCAGCCAGCAAGAGGGACTCAATCTAAAGAGACCCAGTACTTC. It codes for CASQPARGTQSKETQYF.